The source of this TCR beta chain is a study of blood T cell repertoires in COVID-19. About the study: Samples came from the United States, Italy and Spain, spanning acute and convalescent COVID-19. PBMCs, B-cell-depleted T cells, or T cells provided the cDNA or gDNA that made up the material.

CDR3 size: 15 residues. CDR1 and CDR2 from the germline V gene are SGHDN and FVKESK. V lost 0 bases, J lost 7 bases, and 7 bases stayed unmatched. Clones were read by immunoSEQ multiplex PCR, and TCRdb kept only the in-frame ones, dropping some. The sample has fewer than 350,000 clones; approximately 91% are singletons. The sequence came from a woman in her thirties who had recovered from COVID-19. The chain combines TRBV14 with TRBJ1-2, with 8 bases fitting TRBD1. Source material: PBMCs or T cells enriched from blood (not recorded which). CDR3 in amino acids: CASSQDWQGASGYTF. For the CDR3, the DNA is TGTGCCAGCAGCCAAGATTGGCAGGGGGCGAGTGGCTACACCTTC.